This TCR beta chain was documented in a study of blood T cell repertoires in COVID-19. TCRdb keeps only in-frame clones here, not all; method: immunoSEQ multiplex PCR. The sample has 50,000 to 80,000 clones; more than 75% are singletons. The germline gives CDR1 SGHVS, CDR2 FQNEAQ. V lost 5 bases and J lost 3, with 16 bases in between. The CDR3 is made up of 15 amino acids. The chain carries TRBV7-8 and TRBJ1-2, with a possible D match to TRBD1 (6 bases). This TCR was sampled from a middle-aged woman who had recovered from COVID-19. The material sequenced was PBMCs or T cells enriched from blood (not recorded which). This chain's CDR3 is CASSPLGGRDYGYTF. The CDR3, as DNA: TGTGCCAGCAGCCCCTTGGGGGGGCGCGACTATGGCTACACCTTC. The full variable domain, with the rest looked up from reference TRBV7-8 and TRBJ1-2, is GAGVSQSPRYKVAKRGQDVALRCDPISGHVSLFWYQQALGQGPEFLTYFQNEAQLDKSGLPSDRFFAERPEGSVSTLKIQRTQQEDSAVYLCASSPLGGRDYGYTFGSGTRLTVV.